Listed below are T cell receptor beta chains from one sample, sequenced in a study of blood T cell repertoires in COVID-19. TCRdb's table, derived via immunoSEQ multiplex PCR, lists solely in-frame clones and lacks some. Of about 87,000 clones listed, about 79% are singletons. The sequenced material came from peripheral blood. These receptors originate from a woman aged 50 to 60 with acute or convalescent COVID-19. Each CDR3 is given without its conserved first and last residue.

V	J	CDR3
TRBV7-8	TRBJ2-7	ASSSYPGQSYEQY
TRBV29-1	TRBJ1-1	SVEVSRLHPS
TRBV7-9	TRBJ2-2	ASSRKTGGELF
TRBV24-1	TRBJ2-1	ATSDNSLRGYNEQF
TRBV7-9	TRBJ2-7	ASSFNPTRGSYEQY
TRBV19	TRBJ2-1	ASSPRLTGINTYNEQF
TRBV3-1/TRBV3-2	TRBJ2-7	ASSPRADEQY
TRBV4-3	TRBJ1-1	ASSQDSGTPF
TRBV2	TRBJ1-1	ASSEPWGSTEAF
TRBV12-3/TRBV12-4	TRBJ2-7	ASSSAGQSY
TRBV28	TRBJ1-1	ASTPGGMNTEAF
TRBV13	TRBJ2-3	ASSFATSTDTQY
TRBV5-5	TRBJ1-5	ASSYTGQPQH
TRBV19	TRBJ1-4	ASSFLTGMGEKLF
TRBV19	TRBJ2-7	ASSLTLTGMPYEQY
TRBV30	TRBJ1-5	AWSGGQNQPQH